This passage covers 7 T cell receptor beta chains from one sample sequenced in a study of blood T cell repertoires in COVID-19. Only in-frame clones appear in the TCRdb table, and some are missing; sequencing was by immunoSEQ multiplex PCR. The sample lists 75,000 or so clones, roughly four fifths occurring once. Sequencing used peripheral blood. These receptors were obtained from a woman aged 70 to 79 with acute or convalescent COVID-19.

The rearrangement links TRBV6-5 to TRBJ1-4; D remains ambiguous. Trimming removed 7 bases at V and 3 bases at J, with 12 bases between. Germline assignment: CDR1 MNHEY and CDR2 SVGAGI. This CDR3 has 14 amino acids. CDR3 protein: CASIGLVPNEKLFF. As DNA, the CDR3 is TGTGCCAGCATCGGACTAGTACCTAATGAAAAACTGTTTTTT.

The chain recombines TRBV7-9 with TRBJ2-7; 10 bases map to TRBD2. Germline trimming cut 2 bases from V and 2 bases from J; bases unmatched to any gene: 0. CDR1 is SEHNR and CDR2 is FQNEAQ in the germline V gene (reference sequence). This CDR3 comprises 14 residues. The CDR3 sequence is CASSLTSGTYEQYF. The CDR3 DNA is TGTGCCAGCAGCTTAACTAGCGGGACCTACGAGCAGTACTTC.

V and J are TRBV21-1 and TRBJ2-2; TRBD2, the D gene given by the table, was not confirmed from the DNA. TRBV21-1 represents a pseudogene. The CDR3 is made up of 18 amino acids. Written as DNA, the CDR3 is TGTGCCAGCAGCTCAAGCTGGGAGGCGACTATAGAGATCGGGGAGCTGTTTTTT. This codes for CASSSSWEATIEIGELFF.

The chain has TRBV28 and TRBJ1-6; 7 nucleotides agree with TRBD1. The J segment lost 9 bases and the V segment lost 3 bases, leaving 8 bases of the junction unmatched. The germline V gene has CDR1 MDHEN and CDR2 SYDVKM. The CDR3 covers 15 residues. CDR3 sequence: CASSLRQGVVSPLHF. The CDR3 coding sequence is TGTGCCAGCAGTTTGAGACAGGGTGTGGTTTCACCCCTCCACTTT.

V gene TRBV2 combines with J gene TRBJ2-5; D might be TRBD1 (5 bases). Per germline, CDR1 SNHLY and CDR2 FYNNEI. V was cut by 3 bases and J by 7 bases, with 12 bases left in between. The CDR3 has 13 residues. Here the CDR3 reads CASSDAAGWTQYF. CDR3 in DNA: TGTGCCAGCAGTGACGCGGCAGGGTGGACCCAGTACTTC. Supplemented by reference TRBV2 and TRBJ2-5, the full variable domain reads EPEVTQTPSHQVTQMGQEVILRCVPISNHLYFYWYRQILGQKVEFLVSFYNNEISEKSEIFDDQFSVERPDGSNFTLKIRSTKLEDSAMYFCASSDAAGWTQYFGPGTRLLVL.

The chain combines TRBV19 with TRBJ2-3; 10 nucleotides line up with TRBD2. Germline CDR1 reads LNHDA; CDR2 reads SQIVND (reference sequence). Losses at the gene ends were 6 bases for V and 1 base for J; bases not matched to a gene: 19. This CDR3 region has 20 residues. CDR3 in amino acids: CASSVSHLVGLAGGTDTQYF. The CDR3 DNA sequence: TGTGCCAGTAGCGTATCTCATTTGGTGGGGCTAGCGGGGGGCACAGATACGCAGTATTTT. The variable domain in full, completed from reference TRBV19 and TRBJ2-3, reads DGGITQSPKYLFRKEGQNVTLSCEQNLNHDAMYWYRQDPGQGLRLIYYSQIVNDFQKGDIAEGYSVSREKKESFPLTVTSAQKNPTAFYLCASSVSHLVGLAGGTDTQYFGPGTRLTVL.

The rearrangement links TRBV4-1 to TRBJ1-2; tentative D call: TRBD1 (6 bases). This CDR3 has 15 residues. Germline V gene sequence: CDR1 MGHRA, CDR2 YSYEKL. The V end was cut by 4 bases, the J end by 7 bases, with 19 bases between. CDR3: CASSPGNRVFRGYTF. For the CDR3, the DNA is TGCGCCAGCAGCCCAGGGAACAGGGTGTTTCGTGGCTACACCTTC.